This is a list of T cell receptor beta chains from one sample in a study of radiation and T cells in renal cell carcinoma. The assay was immunoSEQ multiplex PCR, and TCRdb's table has in-frame clones only and misses some. The table includes roughly 120,000 clones, around four fifths detected once. Material: blood, obtained from a patient whose treatment included radiotherapy and nephrectomy. Receptors were obtained from an older woman with renal cell carcinoma. CDR3s include the opening cysteine and the closing phenylalanine or tryptophan. Each record gives: J gene, clone size, D gene, V gene, CDR3 DNA, CDR3 protein. A D gene is named only where the DNA matches it firmly. The size entry is marked missing in some rows and otherwise reads once, few, many or a size class.

j_gene: TRBJ2-7
abundance: .
d_gene: .
v_gene: TRBV19
CDR3nt: TGTGCCACCCGAGGGGTAAGCTCCTACGAGCAGTACTTC
CDR3aa: CATRGVSSYEQYF

j_gene: TRBJ2-3
abundance: .
d_gene: .
v_gene: TRBV7-6
CDR3nt: TGTGCCAGCAGCCGTTTCGGAGAGGCAGATACGCAGTATTTT
CDR3aa: CASSRFGEADTQYF

j_gene: TRBJ1-2
abundance: .
d_gene: TRBD1
v_gene: TRBV4-2
CDR3nt: TGTGCCAGCAGCCAGATTGGGACAGGGGGCAGAGTTGGCTACACCTTC
CDR3aa: CASSQIGTGGRVGYTF

j_gene: TRBJ1-6
abundance: .
d_gene: .
v_gene: TRBV11-2
CDR3nt: TGTGCCAGCAGCTTAGAGTGGGGCGGAGATACCTATAATTCACCCCTCCACTTT
CDR3aa: CASSLEWGGDTYNSPLHF

j_gene: TRBJ2-2
abundance: .
d_gene: .
v_gene: TRBV15
CDR3nt: TGTGCCACCGGGGGGACAAACACCGGGGAGCTGTTTTTT
CDR3aa: CATGGTNTGELFF

j_gene: TRBJ1-1
abundance: .
d_gene: .
v_gene: TRBV7-9
CDR3nt: TGTGCCAGCAGCCCCGGAATCCCGAAGACTGAAGCTTTCTTT
CDR3aa: CASSPGIPKTEAFF

j_gene: TRBJ2-3
abundance: .
d_gene: .
v_gene: TRBV19
CDR3nt: TGTGCCAGTAGTATGGGGGCGGTCACAGATACGCAGTATTTT
CDR3aa: CASSMGAVTDTQYF

j_gene: TRBJ2-1
abundance: .
d_gene: .
v_gene: TRBV29-1
CDR3nt: TGCAGCGTTTCAGTGGGAAAAGGAAACAATGAGCAGTTCTTC
CDR3aa: CSVSVGKGNNEQFF

j_gene: TRBJ2-1
abundance: .
d_gene: TRBD2
v_gene: TRBV5-1
CDR3nt: TGCGCCAGCAGCCCCCGGACTAGCGGGAGTACCGATGAGCAGTTCTTC
CDR3aa: CASSPRTSGSTDEQFF

j_gene: TRBJ2-7
abundance: .
d_gene: .
v_gene: TRBV6-6
CDR3nt: TGTGCCAGCAGTTACTCTGGCTCCTACGAGCAGTACTTC
CDR3aa: CASSYSGSYEQYF

j_gene: TRBJ2-2
abundance: .
d_gene: .
v_gene: TRBV19
CDR3nt: TGTGCCGCAGCGCGAAACACCGGGGAGCTGTTTTTT
CDR3aa: CAAARNTGELFF

j_gene: TRBJ2-1
abundance: .
d_gene: TRBD1
v_gene: TRBV6-5
CDR3nt: TGTGCCAGCAGCTCCGGGACAGGGCCCAATGAGCAGTTCTTC
CDR3aa: CASSSGTGPNEQFF

j_gene: TRBJ2-5
abundance: once
d_gene: .
v_gene: TRBV30
CDR3nt: TGTGCCTGGAGTTTTGCACGCTACCTCCAAGAGACCCAGTACTTC
CDR3aa: CAWSFARYLQETQYF

j_gene: TRBJ2-1
abundance: .
d_gene: TRBD2
v_gene: TRBV7-2
CDR3nt: TGTGCCAGCAGCTTAGCTAGCGGGAACCGCAATGAGCAGTTCTTC
CDR3aa: CASSLASGNRNEQFF

j_gene: TRBJ2-2
abundance: .
d_gene: .
v_gene: TRBV15
CDR3nt: TGTGCCACCAGCAGAGATCTGACAGGCCTCGGCGGGGAGCTGTTTTTT
CDR3aa: CATSRDLTGLGGELFF

j_gene: TRBJ2-7
abundance: .
d_gene: .
v_gene: TRBV20-1
CDR3nt: TGCAGTGCTACGATCTACGAGCAGTACTTC
CDR3aa: CSATIYEQYF

j_gene: TRBJ1-4
abundance: .
d_gene: .
v_gene: TRBV7-9
CDR3nt: TGTGCCAGCAGCTGGACACCTCGGAATGAAAAACTGTTTTTT
CDR3aa: CASSWTPRNEKLFF

j_gene: TRBJ2-5
abundance: once
d_gene: .
v_gene: TRBV2
CDR3nt: TGTGCCAGCAGCCCTGATGTCCCAGAGACCCAGTACTTC
CDR3aa: CASSPDVPETQYF

j_gene: TRBJ2-2
abundance: few
d_gene: .
v_gene: TRBV4-1
CDR3nt: TGCGCCAGCAGCCCGGGTCCTTTCACCGGGGAGCTGTTTTTT
CDR3aa: CASSPGPFTGELFF

j_gene: TRBJ2-5
abundance: once
d_gene: .
v_gene: TRBV29-1
CDR3nt: TGCAGCCCTACCCTTCTTCCCCAGGAGACCCAGTACTTC
CDR3aa: CSPTLLPQETQYF

j_gene: TRBJ2-7
abundance: .
d_gene: TRBD1
v_gene: TRBV6-6
CDR3nt: TGTGCCAGCTTGGGGGTTAGGGACAGGGGCTACGAGCAGTACTTC
CDR3aa: CASLGVRDRGYEQYF

j_gene: TRBJ1-3
abundance: many
d_gene: .
v_gene: TRBV27
CDR3nt: TGTGCCAGCAGTTTAGGGTACGGTTCTGGAAACACCATATATTTT
CDR3aa: CASSLGYGSGNTIYF

j_gene: TRBJ2-6
abundance: .
d_gene: TRBD1
v_gene: TRBV5-1
CDR3nt: TGCGCCAGCAGCGAGTACAGGGGGGCTTCTGGGGCCAACGTCCTGACTTTC
CDR3aa: CASSEYRGASGANVLTF

j_gene: TRBJ1-2
abundance: once
d_gene: .
v_gene: TRBV2
CDR3nt: TGTGCCAGCAGTGAGGGTGGCTACACCTTC
CDR3aa: CASSEGGYTF

j_gene: TRBJ1-2
abundance: .
d_gene: .
v_gene: TRBV28
CDR3nt: TGTGCCAGCAGTTCTCCAGGTTTCGGCTACACCTTC
CDR3aa: CASSSPGFGYTF

j_gene: TRBJ2-5
abundance: .
d_gene: .
v_gene: TRBV7-8
CDR3nt: TGTGCCAGCAGCTTAGACAGGGAGGAGACCCAGTACTTC
CDR3aa: CASSLDREETQYF

j_gene: TRBJ2-5
abundance: .
d_gene: TRBD1
v_gene: TRBV7-2
CDR3nt: TGTGCCAGCAGCTTAGTGGGACAGGGGCAGGAGACCCAGTACTTC
CDR3aa: CASSLVGQGQETQYF

j_gene: TRBJ1-1
abundance: few
d_gene: TRBD1
v_gene: TRBV5-6
CDR3nt: TGTGCCAGCACCCCCGGGACAGGGAGTTTGATCACTGAAGCTTTCTTT
CDR3aa: CASTPGTGSLITEAFF

j_gene: TRBJ2-2
abundance: few
d_gene: .
v_gene: TRBV2
CDR3nt: TGTGCCAGCAGTGAACCGGTGAGCACCGGGGAGCTGTTTTTT
CDR3aa: CASSEPVSTGELFF

j_gene: TRBJ1-1
abundance: .
d_gene: .
v_gene: TRBV6-1
CDR3nt: TGTGCCAGCAGTGAGCTGTTTGGGGGGGCAATGAACACTGAAGCTTTCTTT
CDR3aa: CASSELFGGAMNTEAFF